The present T cell receptor (beta chain) was sequenced within a study of blood T cells in healthy people across ages. The use of a sample-barcoded 5' primer and a J-beta primer mix characterized a second PCR of about 7 to 12 cycles. Each cDNA molecule was tagged by a template-switch adaptor that had 12 random nucleotides. TCRdb recomputed calls from the 5' RACE reads with MiXCR, one row per CDR3 protein. This sample has around 620,000 distinct CDR3 sequences, with roughly 29% found just once. Germline CDR1 reads SQVTM; CDR2 reads ANQGSEA. The CDR3 has 13 residues. Sequencing was done on a sample of blood. The clonotype originates from a woman aged 70-85 years in good health. V gene TRBV29-1 combines with J gene TRBJ2-5, with TRBD1 as a possible D gene (6 bases). The assigned J gene may be wrong: the sequence end matches TRBJ2-7 better. The CDR3 spells CSVVTGTIYEQYF. The CDR3 DNA is TGCAGCGTTGTGACAGGAACCATCTACGAGCAGTACTTC.